This TCR beta chain originates from a study of blood T cell repertoires in COVID-19. Study information: Samples taken during acute and convalescent COVID-19 were collected in the United States, Italy and Spain. PBMCs, B-cell-depleted T cells, or T cells were the source of the cDNA or gDNA that made up the material.

Only in-frame clones appear in the TCRdb table, and some are missing; sequencing was by immunoSEQ multiplex PCR. Here the sample spans some 28,000 clones, about 85% being singletons. The sequencing input was peripheral blood. The receptor's source is a human donor in a cohort sampled during active COVID-19.

The CDR3 region has the DNA TGCGCCAGCAGCGGATCCGGGACTGCCCAAGAGACCCAGTACTTC. Translation: CASSGSGTAQETQYF. V is TRBV5-1 and J is TRBJ2-5, with a tentative D call TRBD2 (6 bases). V was shortened by 4 bases and J by 1 base, with 14 bases between the two germline ends. The CDR3 contains 15 residues. The germline V gene encodes CDR1 SGHRS and CDR2 YFSETQ.